The clone carrying this T cell receptor beta chain was seen only once. V was cut by 3 bases and J by 3 bases, with 10 bases left in between. The CDR3 covers 13 residues. CDR1 and CDR2 from the germline V gene are SGDLS and YYNGEE. Original methodology: Scientists estimated how many nucleated cells there were by amplifying reference gene primers. The method was immunoSEQ multiplex PCR; TCRdb's version includes in-frame clones alone and lacks a portion of them. D and trimming come from the DNA, and the V and J calls and clone size come from that table. The sample lists around 150,000 clones; 81% were seen once. These data originate in a study of blood T cell repertoires in COVID-19. Overall study: The United States, Italy and Spain supplied acute and convalescent COVID-19 samples. T cells, B-cell-depleted T cells, or PBMCs provided the cDNA or gDNA that served as material.

V is TRBV9 and J is TRBJ2-7, with a tentative D call TRBD2 (5 bases). The source material was peripheral blood. The clonotype was recovered from a man aged 55 to 70 with active or convalescent COVID-19. The CDR3 loop is CASSDLLGYEQYF. The CDR3 bases are TGTGCCAGCAGCGACTTACTAGGCTACGAGCAGTACTTC.